Below, one T cell receptor beta chain is given with its context. Its antigen is not identified. CDR1 and CDR2 from the germline V gene are MDHEN and SYDVKM. This CDR3 is 16 amino acids long. V lost 6 bases, J lost 1 base, and 16 bases lay in between. The PCR ran on 60 Vbeta and 13 Jbeta primers. How the authors handled the data: It was a later analysis that counted about 80 million unique TCR beta chains, of which some 9.9 million were shared. Assay used: immunoSEQ multiplex PCR; TCRdb lists only in-frame clones, some missing. From that table come the V and J calls and clone size; the DNA was used to work out D and trimming. Here the sample spans 150,000 to 200,000 clones, 73% being singletons. The data were taken from a study of cytomegalovirus exposure and HLA in healthy donors. Overall study: When 398 donors were genotyped, roughly four fifths of them were found to fall in the Caucasian-associated ancestry cluster.

Broader study findings: A likely sequencing artifact accounted for one observed cluster of highly shared sequence variants. Analysis performed later found roughly 17,000 TCR beta sequences associated with HLA alleles at 0.05 false discovery rate.

The sequenced material came from PBMCs. J is TRBJ1-3 and V is TRBV28; possibly TRBD1 for D (5 bases). The clonotype was recovered from a woman younger than 30 in good health and CMV-seropositive. The CDR3 DNA reads as TGTGCCAGCAGCTCTCCGATGCAGGGATCTGGAAACACCATATATTTT. Its protein is CASSSPMQGSGNTIYF.